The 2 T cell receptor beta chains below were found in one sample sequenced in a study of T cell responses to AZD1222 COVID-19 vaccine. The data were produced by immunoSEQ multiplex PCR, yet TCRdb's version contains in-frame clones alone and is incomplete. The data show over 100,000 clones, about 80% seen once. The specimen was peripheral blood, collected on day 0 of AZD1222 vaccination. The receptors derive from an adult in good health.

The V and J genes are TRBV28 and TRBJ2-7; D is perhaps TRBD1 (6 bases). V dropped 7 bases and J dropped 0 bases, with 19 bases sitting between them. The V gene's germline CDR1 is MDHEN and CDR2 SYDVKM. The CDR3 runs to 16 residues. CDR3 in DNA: TGTGCCAGCACTCCCCTTCTGGGGGCGTTCTCCTACGAGCAGTACTTC. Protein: CASTPLLGAFSYEQYF.

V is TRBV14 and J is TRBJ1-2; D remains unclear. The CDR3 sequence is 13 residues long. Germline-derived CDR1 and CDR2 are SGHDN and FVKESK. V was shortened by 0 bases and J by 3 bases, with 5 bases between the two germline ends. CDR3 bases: TGTGCCAGCAGCCAAGATCGCGACTATGGCTACACCTTC. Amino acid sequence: CASSQDRDYGYTF.